These T cell receptor beta chains were read from a single sample in a study of OX40 agonist ivuxolimab in advanced cancers. Profiling relied on immunoSEQ multiplex PCR, and the TCRdb table lists in-frame clones only, not all of them. The data hold 72,000 or so clones, with approximately 90% observed a single time. Sample: CD4+ or CD8+ T cells sorted from blood, taken in a trial of the OX40 agonist ivuxolimab. The receptor set was obtained from an adult with an advanced solid tumor such as melanoma, head and neck, liver or kidney cancer. Both conserved end residues are part of each CDR3. D genes are given only for firm matches. Part of the rows lack a size; the others show once, few, many or a class for expanded clones.

NA	TRBV10-3	TRBD1	TRBJ1-5	CAISEFGTGEQPQHF	TGTGCCATCAGTGAGTTTGGGACAGGGGAACAGCCCCAGCATTTT
once	TRBV5-4	NA	TRBJ1-2	CASSRTLVGYTF	TGTGCCAGCAGCCGGACCTTAGTAGGCTACACCTTC
NA	TRBV27	NA	TRBJ2-7	CASRGFNEQYF	TGTGCCAGCAGGGGGTTCAACGAGCAGTACTTC
NA	TRBV5-1	NA	TRBJ2-3	CASSLDLGSDTQYF	TGCGCCAGCAGCTTGGATTTGGGATCGGATACGCAGTATTTT
NA	TRBV27	NA	TRBJ2-1	CASSLMGMGEQFF	TGTGCCAGCAGTTTAATGGGAATGGGTGAGCAGTTCTTC
NA	TRBV6-6	NA	TRBJ2-1	CASSTPGSYNEQFF	TGTGCCAGCAGTACCCCGGGCTCCTACAATGAGCAGTTCTTC
NA	TRBV19	NA	TRBJ1-2	CASKEGRRLQGYTF	TGTGCCAGTAAAGAGGGGCGAAGGCTTCAGGGCTACACCTTC
NA	TRBV11-2	NA	TRBJ2-7	CASSLSVFGGGEQYF	TGTGCCAGCAGCTTATCTGTTTTTGGGGGCGGCGAGCAGTACTTC
NA	TRBV5-6	TRBD1	TRBJ2-7	CASSLLDRGLNEQYF	TGTGCCAGCAGCTTGTTGGACAGGGGGCTGAACGAGCAGTACTTC
NA	TRBV9	NA	TRBJ1-3	CASSVGQAETIYF	TGTGCCAGCAGCGTAGGGCAGGCGGAAACCATATATTTT
NA	TRBV30	TRBD1	TRBJ1-3	CACTGTAGYSGNTIYF	TGTGCCTGTACCGGGACAGCCGGCTATTCTGGAAACACCATATATTTT
once	TRBV2	NA	TRBJ2-3	CASRGRGGGRDTQYF	TGTGCCAGCAGAGGGAGGGGGGGCGGTAGGGATACGCAGTATTTT
few	TRBV2	TRBD2	TRBJ2-7	CASSGREFSYEQYF	TGTGCCAGCAGTGGGCGGGAGTTTTCCTACGAGCAGTACTTC
once	TRBV7-2	NA	TRBJ2-5	CASSSRRGLETQYF	TGTGCCAGCAGCTCTAGGCGGGGATTGGAGACCCAGTACTTC
NA	TRBV11-3	NA	TRBJ2-5	CASSLSPGREQYF	TGTGCCAGCAGCTTATCCCCAGGTCGGGAGCAGTACTTC
NA	TRBV7-8	NA	TRBJ2-3	CASSTGTNPDTQYF	TGTGCCAGCAGCACAGGGACTAACCCAGATACGCAGTATTTT
NA	TRBV29-1	TRBD1	TRBJ2-7	CSASPGQGVYEQYF	TGCAGCGCCAGCCCAGGACAGGGGGTCTACGAGCAGTACTTC
NA	TRBV18	TRBD2	TRBJ2-7	CASSILKLAGDYEQYF	TGTGCCAGCTCAATACTAAAACTAGCGGGGGACTACGAGCAGTACTTC
NA	TRBV11-2	TRBD2	TRBJ2-7	CASSLEVTSGTF	TGTGCCAGCAGCTTAGAGGTGACTAGCGGGACCTTC
NA	TRBV28	TRBD1	TRBJ2-7	CASRLPGQASYEQYF	TGTGCCAGCAGGCTCCCGGGACAGGCATCCTACGAGCAGTACTTC
NA	TRBV6-5	NA	TRBJ1-4	CASRQEGRNNEKLFF	TGTGCCAGCAGGCAGGAGGGACGGAATAATGAAAAACTGTTTTTT
NA	TRBV18	TRBD1	TRBJ2-7	CASSPSRDRGEQYF	TGTGCCAGCTCACCAAGCCGGGACAGGGGCGAGCAGTACTTC
NA	TRBV19	TRBD1	TRBJ2-1	CATRTGGHEQFF	TGTGCCACCCGGACAGGGGGTCATGAGCAGTTCTTC
NA	TRBV4-2	TRBD2	TRBJ2-3	CASSQDAFAAELLSGGTQDTQYF	TGTGCCAGCAGCCAAGATGCGTTCGCGGCTGAACTACTTAGCGGGGGGACACAAGATACGCAGTATTTT
NA	TRBV6-5	NA	TRBJ2-7	CASSTQATGTYEQYF	TGTGCCAGCAGTACTCAGGCGACGGGTACCTACGAGCAGTACTTC
NA	TRBV5-4	TRBD2	TRBJ2-7	CASSSGGLLGYEQYF	TGTGCCAGCAGCTCCGGGGGGTTGCTAGGCTACGAGCAGTACTTC
NA	TRBV30	NA	TRBJ1-4	CAWGEEGGWNEKLFF	TGTGCCTGGGGAGAAGAGGGGGGCTGGAATGAAAAACTGTTTTTT
once	TRBV5-1	NA	TRBJ1-3	CASSTTVSGNTIYF	TGCGCCAGCAGCACGACAGTCTCTGGAAACACCATATATTTT
NA	TRBV7-6	NA	TRBJ2-2	CASSLAGRSSTGELFF	TGTGCCAGCAGCTTAGCCGGTAGAAGTAGCACCGGGGAGCTGTTTTTT
NA	TRBV15	TRBD1	TRBJ2-7	CATSRPGQGVSSYEQYF	TGTGCCACCAGCAGACCGGGACAGGGCGTAAGCTCCTACGAGCAGTACTTC
NA	TRBV19	NA	TRBJ1-6	CASSYGQLINSPLHF	TGTGCCAGTAGTTATGGACAGCTAATTAATTCACCCCTCCACTTT
few	TRBV11-3	NA	TRBJ2-2	CASSLGGHTGELFF	TGTGCCAGCAGCTTAGGCGGCCACACCGGGGAGCTGTTTTTT
NA	TRBV5-1	TRBD2	TRBJ2-1	CASSQTSGGYNEQFF	TGCGCCAGCAGCCAGACTAGCGGGGGTTACAATGAGCAGTTCTTC
NA	TRBV7-8	TRBD1	TRBJ2-7	CASSLRDSPYEQYF	TGTGCCAGCAGCTTAAGGGACAGCCCCTACGAGCAGTACTTC
NA	TRBV19	NA	TRBJ1-3	CASSRGLRAGNTIYF	TGTGCCAGTAGTCGAGGCCTCCGTGCTGGAAACACCATATATTTT
once	TRBV28	NA	TRBJ2-3	CASSPLPRSFTDTQYF	TGTGCCAGCAGTCCCCTCCCCCGTAGCTTCACAGATACGCAGTATTTT
NA	TRBV19	TRBD2	TRBJ2-6	CASSMVFGLASGANVLTF	TGTGCCAGTAGTATGGTCTTCGGACTAGCATCTGGGGCCAACGTCCTGACTTTC
NA	TRBV2	NA	TRBJ2-7	CASLPAGLPSSYEQYF	TGTGCCAGCCTCCCTGCGGGACTTCCGAGCTCCTACGAGCAGTACTTC
NA	TRBV7-2	NA	TRBJ1-1	CASSPGHQITEAFF	TGTGCCAGCAGCCCCGGACACCAGATCACTGAAGCTTTCTTT
few	TRBV7-9	NA	TRBJ1-2	CASSLQDTAGYGYTF	TGTGCCAGCAGCCTACAGGATACAGCGGGCTATGGCTACACCTTC
NA	TRBV7-9	TRBD1	TRBJ2-7	CASSLAPRDRGYEQYF	TGTGCCAGCAGCTTAGCGCCTCGGGACAGGGGTTACGAGCAGTACTTC
NA	TRBV29-1	TRBD1	TRBJ2-6	CSALGQAYGANVLTF	TGCAGCGCCCTGGGACAGGCATATGGGGCCAACGTCCTGACTTTC
NA	TRBV11-3	TRBD1	TRBJ2-7	CASSPRDRSYEQYF	TGTGCCAGCAGCCCGAGGGACAGGTCCTACGAGCAGTACTTC
NA	TRBV9	TRBD2	TRBJ2-1	CASSLSGGLYNEQFF	TGTGCCAGCAGCCTTAGCGGGGGGCTTTACAATGAGCAGTTCTTC
NA	TRBV2	TRBD1	TRBJ1-4	CASSANRGTNEKLFF	TGTGCCAGCAGTGCTAACAGGGGGACTAATGAAAAACTGTTTTTT
NA	TRBV19	NA	TRBJ1-3	CASIDRRPGNTIYF	TGTGCCAGCATCGACAGAAGGCCAGGAAACACCATATATTTT
once	TRBV20-1	NA	TRBJ2-1	CSARGTDKPFF	TGCAGTGCTAGGGGGACGGATAAACCGTTCTTC